Here is one T cell receptor (beta chain) with its context. Its cognate antigen is unknown. This sample was taken from a study of OX40 agonist ivuxolimab in advanced cancers. Across the whole study: Of mixed ages from about 23 to 79 and averaging around 60 years, the group was about 80% male. Study outcomes and limitations: Among expanded peripheral T cells, antigen specificity went undetermined. Also showing low normalized T-cell clonal expansion were some of the nonresponders.

The data were produced by immunoSEQ multiplex PCR, yet TCRdb's version contains in-frame clones alone and is incomplete. The sample lists some 66,000 clones; about 77% were seen once. This clonotype originated in an adult with an advanced solid tumor such as melanoma, head and neck, liver or kidney cancer. The material sequenced was CD4+ or CD8+ T cells sorted from blood, taken in a trial of the OX40 agonist ivuxolimab.

CDR3 in DNA: TGCGCCAGCAGCACTGGACAGGGGGACCGTATCCAGTACTTC. This gives the protein CASSTGQGDRIQYF. The genes are TRBV5-1 and TRBJ2-5; 10 nucleotides match TRBD1. Germline V gene lookup returns CDR1 SGHRS and CDR2 YFSETQ. V lost 4 bases, J lost 10 bases, and 10 bases stayed unmatched. CDR3 length: 14 amino acids.